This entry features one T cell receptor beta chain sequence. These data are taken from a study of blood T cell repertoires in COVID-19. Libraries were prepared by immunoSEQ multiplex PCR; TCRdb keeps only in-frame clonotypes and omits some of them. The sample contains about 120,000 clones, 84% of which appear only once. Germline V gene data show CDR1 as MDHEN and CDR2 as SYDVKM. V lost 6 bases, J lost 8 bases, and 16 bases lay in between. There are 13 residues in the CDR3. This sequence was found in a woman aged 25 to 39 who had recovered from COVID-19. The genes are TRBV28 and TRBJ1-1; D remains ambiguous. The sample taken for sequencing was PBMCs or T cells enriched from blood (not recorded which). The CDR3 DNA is TGTGCCAGCAGCTGGACTGCGGTCGAGGAAGCTTTCTTT. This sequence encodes CASSWTAVEEAFF.